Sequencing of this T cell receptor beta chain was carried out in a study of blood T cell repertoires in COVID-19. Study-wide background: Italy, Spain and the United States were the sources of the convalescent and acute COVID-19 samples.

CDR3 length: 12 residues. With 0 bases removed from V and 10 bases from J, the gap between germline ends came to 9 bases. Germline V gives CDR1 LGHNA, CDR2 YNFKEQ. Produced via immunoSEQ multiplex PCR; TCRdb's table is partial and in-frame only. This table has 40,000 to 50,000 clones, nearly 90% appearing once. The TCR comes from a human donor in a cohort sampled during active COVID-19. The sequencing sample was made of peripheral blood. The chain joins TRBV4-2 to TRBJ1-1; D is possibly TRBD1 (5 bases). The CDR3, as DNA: TGTGCCAGCAGCCAAGACGGCAGGGTAGCTTTCTTT. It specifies CASSQDGRVAFF.